This TCR beta chain was found in a study of T-cell reconstitution after alpha-beta-depleted transplantation in children. Unique molecular identifiers were incorporated during preparation of the TCRbeta library. TCRdb analysed the PCR reads with MiXCR anew, one entry per CDR3 protein. Of 200,000 to 300,000 distinct CDR3 sequences in the sample, under 30% were seen once. The ends lost 5 bases at V and 5 bases at J; junction bases unmatched: 9. The length of the CDR3 is 15 residues. Germline-derived CDR1 and CDR2 are KGHSH and LQKENI. The study, taken as a whole, reports: Day-60 TCRbeta diversity that was high in some patients was derived from surviving recipient T cells and thymic progenitors. Several hundred graft clones that had expanded were reportedly the source of alpha-beta T cells about two months after transplant. The main origin of T-cell counts and diversity one year after transplant was newly produced T cells.

This clonotype was seen ten or more times. Its antigen is unidentified. This material consisted of PBMCs, mostly from graft donor cells, taken 360 days after TCRalphabeta/CD19-depleted stem cell transplant. This rearrangement joins TRBV18 to TRBJ1-1; TRBD1 matches 9 bases. The receptor's source is a female patient aged 2 to 10 who had a stem cell transplant for congenital amegakaryocytic thrombocytopenia, so the T cells may come from the graft donor. The CDR3 region has the DNA TGTGCCAGCTCAGCCGGGACAGGGCGTGTTACTGAAGCTTTCTTT. Its protein is CASSAGTGRVTEAFF.